This T cell receptor (beta chain) stems from a study of vaccination and CD4 T cells after COVID-19. Comments on this clonotype: What it binds is not known. At one end, the junction sequence differs from germline, possibly due to a read error.

Treatment specified: roughly 10-day PBMC culture with coronavirus spike peptide pools or control peptides (ViraFEST assay). An Oncomine TCR Beta short-read assay was used to sequence the DNA from cultured CD4+ T cells. TCRdb passed the PCR reads through MiXCR, listing each CDR3 protein once. The sample has about 8,000 distinct CDR3 sequences; about half are singletons. The V gene's germline CDR1 is SNHLY and CDR2 FYNNEI. This CDR3 is built from 13 residues. The sample consisted of CD4+ T cells from blood, cultured in vitro. The TCR sequence derives from a human donor who had recovered from COVID-19. The rearrangement uses TRBV2 and TRBJ1-2; TRBD1 aligns across 9 bases. Here the CDR3 DNA reads TGTGCCAGCAGCAGGGACAGGGACTATGACTACACCTTC. This gives the protein CASSRDRDYDYTF.